The 18 T cell receptor beta chains below were found in one sample sequenced in a study of blood T cell repertoires in COVID-19. Assay used: immunoSEQ multiplex PCR; TCRdb lists only in-frame clones, some missing. The repertoire holds 30,000 to 35,000 clones, with around 87% as singletons. The sample taken for sequencing was peripheral blood. These receptors originate from a man older than 75 with active COVID-19.

The chain carries TRBV4-1 and TRBJ1-3; the match to TRBD1 covers 9 bases. Per germline, CDR1 MGHRA and CDR2 YSYEKL. The CDR3 totals 17 residues. Trimming removed 2 bases from V and 2 bases from J; junction bases left unmatched: 7. CDR3 protein: CASSQTGTGTTGNTIYF. The CDR3 DNA is TGCGCCAGCAGCCAAACCGGGACAGGGACGACTGGAAACACCATATATTTT.

The J gene is TRBJ2-1, the V gene TRBV9; 7 bases map to TRBD1. Germline CDR1 reads SGDLS; CDR2 reads YYNGEE. This CDR3 is 15 amino acids long. Trimming at V came to 3 bases and at J to 6 bases, leaving 9 bases not matched to a gene. CDR3 DNA: TGTGCCAGCAGCGCTCGACAGGGCGGAGGCAATGAGCAGTTCTTC. As protein: CASSARQGGGNEQFF.

The chain couples TRBV18 to TRBJ1-6; 7 nucleotides line up with TRBD1. The germline V gene has CDR1 KGHSH and CDR2 LQKENI. The ends lost 3 bases at V and 4 bases at J; junction bases unmatched: 3. The CDR3 is made up of 15 amino acids. This CDR3 reads CASSPGQLYNSPLHF. In nucleotides, the CDR3 is TGTGCCAGCTCACCGGGACAGTTATATAATTCACCCCTCCACTTT. Together with reference TRBV18 and TRBJ1-6, the CDR3 gives the full variable domain: NAGVMQNPRHLVRRRGQEARLRCSPMKGHSHVYWYRQLPEEGLKFMVYLQKENIIDESGMPKERFSAEFPKEGPSILRIQQVVRGDSAAYFCASSPGQLYNSPLHFGNGTRLTVT.

This sequence joins TRBV18 and TRBJ2-7, with 10 positions matching TRBD2. Germline CDR1 and CDR2: KGHSH and LQKENI. Germline trimming cut 4 bases from V and 2 bases from J; bases unmatched to any gene: 5. The CDR3 loop spans 15 amino acids. CDR3 sequence reads: CASSLRTSGAYEQYF. In nucleotides, the CDR3 is TGTGCCAGCTCACTCCGGACTAGCGGAGCCTACGAGCAGTACTTC.

The chain couples TRBV27 to TRBJ2-3; 9 bases match TRBD1. The CDR3 consists of 15 residues. The V and J ends lost 5 bases and 4 bases, in that order; junction bases with no gene match: 7. Per germline, CDR1 MNHEY and CDR2 SMNVEV (reference sequence). CDR3 region: CASSRQGDMADTQYF. The CDR3 DNA reads TGTGCCAGCAGTAGACAGGGGGATATGGCAGATACGCAGTATTTT.

The V gene is TRBV12-3 or TRBV12-4, the J gene TRBJ2-3; D unclear. Trimming took 5 bases from V and 4 from J, leaving 10 bases between them. The CDR3 length is 13 residues. CDR3 sequence (DNA): TGTGCCAGCAGTCAGAGAGGCGCAGATACGCAGTATTTT. Translated: CASSQRGADTQYF.

This chain uses TRBV29-1 with TRBJ2-1; 8 bases agree with TRBD1. The germline V gene has CDR1 SQVTM and CDR2 ANQGSEA. The CDR3 runs 15 residues. V shed 7 bases, J shed 2 bases, and the junction held 10 bases outside the gene matches. The CDR3 loop is CSASVGQGAYNEQFF. The CDR3 region has the DNA TGCAGCGCCTCAGTTGGACAGGGCGCCTACAATGAGCAGTTCTTC.

This clone was counted a single time. CDR3 in amino acids: CASSDDAGGSSGANVLTF. CDR3 sequence (DNA): TGTGCCAGCAGTGATGATGCAGGGGGGAGCTCTGGGGCCAACGTCCTGACTTTC. This chain joins TRBV2 and TRBJ2-6; TRBD1 might be the D (7 bases). Germline V gives CDR1 SNHLY, CDR2 FYNNEI. The length of the CDR3 is 18 residues. Trimming took off 3 bases at V and 0 bases at J, with 15 bases between the two ends.

The chain recombines TRBV14 with TRBJ2-7, with TRBD2 as a possible D gene (6 bases). V dropped 4 bases and J dropped 3 bases, with 10 bases sitting between them. Germline CDR1 reads SGHDN; CDR2 reads FVKESK. The CDR3 covers 13 residues. The CDR3 spells CASSPTSRYEQYF. In nucleotides, the CDR3 is TGTGCCAGCAGCCCGACTAGTCGCTACGAGCAGTACTTC.

The rearrangement joins TRBV11-3 to TRBJ2-7; possible D gene TRBD2, 5 bases. CDR1 and CDR2 from the germline V gene are SGHNT and YENEEA. This CDR3 is 13 amino acids long. The ends were cut back, 8 bases at V and 6 bases at J, with 17 bases in the middle. The CDR3 DNA reads as TGTGCCAGCGGGGAAAGTAGCGTGGGCGAGCAGTACTTC. Translating gives CASGESSVGEQYF.

This chain joins TRBV11-2 and TRBJ2-2; possibly TRBD1 for D (6 bases). The CDR3 has 15 residues. Germline CDR1 and CDR2: SGHAT and FQNNGV. V was pared by 3 bases and J by 2 bases, with 10 bases between. The CDR3 DNA is TGTGCCAGCAGCTTGGGACAACACAACACCGGGGAGCTGTTTTTT. It yields the protein CASSLGQHNTGELFF.

The J gene is TRBJ2-5, the V gene TRBV7-9; possibly TRBD1 for D (6 bases). Germline CDR1 and CDR2: SEHNR and FQNEAQ (reference sequence). The CDR3 extends over 15 amino acids. V dropped 3 bases and J dropped 2 bases, with 13 bases sitting between them. CDR3 DNA: TGTGCCAGCAGCTTGGGGGCGATACTGCAAGAGACCCAGTACTTC. Protein product: CASSLGAILQETQYF.

The chain recombines TRBV21-1 with TRBJ2-7; the D call of TRBD2 is as the table states it, not checked on the DNA. TRBV21-1 constitutes a pseudogene. The CDR3 has 13 amino acids. Here the CDR3 reads CASSKPTLREQYF. CDR3 bases: TGTGCCAGCAGCAAACCCACCTTGCGCGAGCAGTACTTC.

This clone has a handful of counts. The chain employs TRBV5-1 and TRBJ2-3; D perhaps matches TRBD2 (6 bases). The germline V gene has CDR1 SGHRS and CDR2 YFSETQ. V was clipped by 3 bases and J by 0 bases, with 8 bases between them. The CDR3 contains 14 residues. CDR3 protein: CASSSGTSTDTQYF. As DNA, the CDR3 is TGCGCCAGCAGCTCAGGGACTAGCACAGATACGCAGTATTTT.

The chain couples TRBV5-1 to TRBJ2-7; possible D gene TRBD1, 6 bases. From germline, CDR1 is SGHRS and CDR2 YFSETQ. CDR3 length: 18 residues. Trimming removed 4 bases from V and 2 bases from J, with 25 bases in between. The chain's CDR3 is CASSPGSSPLGATYEQYF. CDR3 DNA: TGCGCCAGCAGCCCGGGGAGTAGTCCCTTGGGGGCTACCTACGAGCAGTACTTC.

This clone was detected a few times. V and J are TRBV18 and TRBJ2-7; 9 bases match TRBD1. After removal of 6 bases from V and 4 bases from J, the junction contained 13 bases not matched to a gene. In germline, CDR1 is KGHSH, CDR2 LQKENI. The CDR3 has 16 residues. CDR3 sequence reads: CASSSTMGTGFYEQYF. The CDR3 DNA follows: TGTGCCAGCTCCTCCACGATGGGGACAGGGTTTTACGAGCAGTACTTC. Combining the CDR3 with reference TRBV18 and TRBJ2-7 gives the whole variable domain NAGVMQNPRHLVRRRGQEARLRCSPMKGHSHVYWYRQLPEEGLKFMVYLQKENIIDESGMPKERFSAEFPKEGPSILRIQQVVRGDSAAYFCASSSTMGTGFYEQYFGPGTRLTVT.

J is TRBJ2-3 and V is TRBV7-9; 7 bases agree with TRBD1. The CDR3 is 16 residues long. The germline gives CDR1 SEHNR, CDR2 FQNEAQ (reference sequence). The V and J ends lost 1 base and 2 bases, in that order; junction bases with no gene match: 6. The CDR3 bases are TGTGCCAGCAGCTTAGTGCAGGGGGTATTCACAGATACGCAGTATTTT. It yields the protein CASSLVQGVFTDTQYF. Combining the CDR3 with reference TRBV7-9 and TRBJ2-3 gives the whole variable domain DTGVSQNPRHKITKRGQNVTFRCDPISEHNRLYWYRQTLGQGPEFLTYFQNEAQLEKSRLLSDRFSAERPKGSFSTLEIQRTEQGDSAMYLCASSLVQGVFTDTQYFGPGTRLTVL.

The chain has TRBV21-1 and TRBJ2-7; the D call of TRBD2 is as the table states it, not checked on the DNA. TRBV21-1 has pseudogene status. The CDR3 has 18 amino acids. The CDR3 DNA reads as TGTGCCAGCAGCAAGCGGAGGAAGCACCAACAAGCTACCTACGAGCAGTACTTC. Translation gives CASSKRRKHQQATYEQYF.